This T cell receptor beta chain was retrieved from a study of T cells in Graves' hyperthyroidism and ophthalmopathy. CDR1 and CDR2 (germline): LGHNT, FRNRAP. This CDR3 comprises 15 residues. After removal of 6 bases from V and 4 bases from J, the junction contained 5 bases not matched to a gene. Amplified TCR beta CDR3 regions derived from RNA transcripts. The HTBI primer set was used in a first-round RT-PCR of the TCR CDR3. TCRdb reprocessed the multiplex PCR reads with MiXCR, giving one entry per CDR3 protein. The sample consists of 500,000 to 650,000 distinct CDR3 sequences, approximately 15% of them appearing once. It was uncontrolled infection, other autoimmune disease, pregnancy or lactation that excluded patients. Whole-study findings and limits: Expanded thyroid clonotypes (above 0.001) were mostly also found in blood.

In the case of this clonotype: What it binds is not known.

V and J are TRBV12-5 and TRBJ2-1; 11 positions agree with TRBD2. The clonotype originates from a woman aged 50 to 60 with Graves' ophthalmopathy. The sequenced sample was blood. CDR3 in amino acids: CASGTGTSGYNEQFF. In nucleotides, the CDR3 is TGTGCTAGTGGAACCGGGACTAGCGGTTACAATGAGCAGTTCTTC. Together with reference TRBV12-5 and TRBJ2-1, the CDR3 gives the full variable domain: DARVTQTPRHKVTEMGQEVTMRCQPILGHNTVFWYRQTMMQGLELLAYFRNRAPLDDSGMPKDRFSAEMPDATLATLKIQPSEPRDSAVYFCASGTGTSGYNEQFFGPGTRLTVL.